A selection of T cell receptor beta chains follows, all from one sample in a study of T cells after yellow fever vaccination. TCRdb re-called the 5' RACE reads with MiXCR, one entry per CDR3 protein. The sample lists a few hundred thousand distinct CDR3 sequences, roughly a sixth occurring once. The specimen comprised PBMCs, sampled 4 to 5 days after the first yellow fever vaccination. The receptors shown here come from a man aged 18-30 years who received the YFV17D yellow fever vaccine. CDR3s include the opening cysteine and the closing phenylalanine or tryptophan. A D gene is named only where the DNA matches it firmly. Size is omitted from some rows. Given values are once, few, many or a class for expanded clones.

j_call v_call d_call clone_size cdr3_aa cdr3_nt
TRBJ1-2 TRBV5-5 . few CASSEGDWGGYTF TGTGCCAGCAGCGAAGGGGATTGGGGTGGCTACACCTTC
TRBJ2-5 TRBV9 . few CASSLREGPETQYF TGTGCCAGCAGCCTGCGAGAGGGACCGGAGACCCAGTACTTC
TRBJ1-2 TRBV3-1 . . CASSQGASGVDGYTF TGTGCCAGCAGCCAAGGAGCTTCAGGGGTCGATGGCTACACCTTC
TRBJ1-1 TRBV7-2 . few CASSLSGFEAFF TGTGCCAGCAGCTTAAGCGGCTTTGAAGCTTTCTTT
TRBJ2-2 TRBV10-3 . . CAVRTTGELFF TGTGCCGTACGAACTACCGGGGAGCTGTTTTTT
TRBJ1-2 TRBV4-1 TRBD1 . CASSQDRGESNYGYTF TGCGCCAGCAGCCAAGACAGGGGGGAGTCTAACTATGGCTACACCTTC
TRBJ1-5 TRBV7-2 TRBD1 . CASSVSTGSNQPQHF TGTGCCAGCAGCGTATCGACAGGGAGCAATCAGCCCCAGCATTTT
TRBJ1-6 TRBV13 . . CASSIRTVLGNSPLHF TGTGCCAGCAGCATTCGGACAGTTCTAGGGAATTCACCCCTCCACTTT
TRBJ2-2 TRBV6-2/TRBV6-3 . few CASSYSFRGGGNTGELFF TGTGCCAGCAGTTACTCCTTCCGAGGGGGGGGCAACACCGGGGAGCTGTTTTTT
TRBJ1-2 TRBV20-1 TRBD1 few CSARTGNPLNYGYTF TGCAGTGCTAGGACAGGGAACCCCTTGAACTATGGCTACACCTTC
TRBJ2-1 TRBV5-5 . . CASSFLSNEQFF TGTGCCAGCAGTTTCCTATCGAATGAGCAGTTCTTC
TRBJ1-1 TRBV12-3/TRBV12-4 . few CASSFEELGEAFF TGTGCCAGCAGTTTTGAAGAATTGGGTGAAGCTTTCTTT
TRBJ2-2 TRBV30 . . CAWRRVGARTGELFF TGTGCCTGGAGGCGGGTGGGGGCGAGGACCGGGGAGCTGTTTTTT
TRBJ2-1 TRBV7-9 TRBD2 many CASSFRLAGDNEQFF TGTGCCAGCAGCTTCCGTCTAGCGGGGGACAATGAGCAGTTCTTC
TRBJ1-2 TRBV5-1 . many CASSSDTGGYGYTF TGCGCCAGCAGCTCTGACACAGGAGGCTATGGCTACACCTTC
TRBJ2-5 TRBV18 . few CASSPGPGETQYF TGTGCCAGCTCACCAGGGCCTGGGGAGACCCAGTACTTC
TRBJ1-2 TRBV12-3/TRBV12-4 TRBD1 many CASSWTGNGYTF TGTGCCAGCAGTTGGACAGGGAACGGCTACACCTTC